The T cell receptor (beta chain) described here comes from a study of T-cell reconstitution after alpha-beta-depleted transplantation in children. V was shortened by 5 bases and J by 1 base, with 25 bases between the two germline ends. Germline V gene lookup returns CDR1 SGHDT and CDR2 YYEEEE. This CDR3 region has 18 residues. This clonotype was seen only a few times. The antigen is undetermined. Notes on the study in general: At around two months after transplant, the alpha-beta T cells were reportedly derived from several hundred expanded clones that came from non-depleted graft cells. T-cell counts and diversity were attributed mostly to newly produced T cells one year after transplant. The study traced high day-60 TCRbeta diversity in some patients to surviving recipient T cells and thymic progenitors.

As it was prepared, the TCRbeta library received unique molecular identifiers. From the PCR reads, TCRdb called clonotypes with MiXCR, one entry per CDR3 protein. There are roughly 670,000 distinct CDR3 sequences in the sample; roughly 13% occur only once, and 0.79% lies in the top ten. This chain joins TRBV5-6 and TRBJ2-7; possible D gene TRBD2, 6 bases. This sample comprised PBMCs, obtained before TCRalphabeta/CD19-depleted stem cell transplant. The source is a girl aged 2-10 years with congenital amegakaryocytic thrombocytopenia, due to receive a stem cell transplant. The CDR3 here is CASSRTLGGGGASYEQYF. In nucleotides, the CDR3 is TGTGCCAGCAGTAGAACTTTGGGAGGCGGCGGCGCTTCCTACGAGCAGTACTTC.